Each of the 5 T cell receptor beta chains below was sequenced from the same sample in a study of blood T cell repertoires in COVID-19. The assay was immunoSEQ multiplex PCR, and TCRdb's table has in-frame clones only and misses some. The sample records 150,000 to 200,000 clones, roughly 84% being singletons. The sample comprised peripheral blood. Receptors originate from a woman older than 75 with active or convalescent COVID-19.

The CDR3 reads CASRRSGRAGTDTQYF. CDR3 sequence (DNA): TGTGCCAGCAGACGTAGCGGGAGGGCCGGAACAGATACGCAGTATTTT. The chain uses TRBV5-6 and TRBJ2-3; 11 bases match TRBD2. The V gene end was trimmed by 5 bases and the J gene end by 3 bases; junction bases not matched to a gene: 8. CDR3 length: 16 residues. Looked up from germline, CDR1 is SGHDT and CDR2 is YYEEEE.

The chain couples TRBV9 to TRBJ1-3; no clear D gene. The CDR3 contains 15 residues. V was clipped by 1 base and J by 0 bases, with 8 bases between them. Germline loops: CDR1 SGDLS, CDR2 YYNGEE. The CDR3 DNA reads as TGTGCCAGCAGCGTAAGCGGGCTCTCTGGAAACACCATATATTTT. Its protein product is CASSVSGLSGNTIYF.

This chain joins TRBV5-4 and TRBJ2-1; TRBD1 matches at 8 bases. From germline, CDR1 is SGHNT and CDR2 YYREEE (reference sequence). Trimming cost V 4 bases and J 5 bases; bases outside gene matches: 8. The CDR3 has 15 residues. CDR3 bases: TGTGCCAGCAGCCCCGGGACAGGTGCTAACAATGAGCAGTTCTTC. Amino acids: CASSPGTGANNEQFF. The variable domain in full, completed from reference TRBV5-4 and TRBJ2-1, reads ETGVTQSPTHLIKTRGQQVTLRCSSQSGHNTVSWYQQALGQGPQFIFQYYREEENGRGNFPPRFSGLQFPNYSSELNVNALELDDSALYLCASSPGTGANNEQFFGPGTRLTVL.

This sequence joins TRBV19 and TRBJ1-1; the match to TRBD1 covers 8 bases. The J segment lost 5 bases and the V segment lost 6 bases, leaving 11 bases of the junction unmatched. The CDR3 has 15 residues. Germline V CDR1 and CDR2: LNHDA, SQIVND (reference sequence). The CDR3 nucleotides are TGTGCCAGTAGGTTGCAGAACAGGGGGTGGACTGAAGCTTTCTTT. Translated, it gives CASRLQNRGWTEAFF.

To note about this clone: The junction and the germline gene differ at one end; a read error may be behind it. The gene calls are TRBV2 and TRBJ2-5, with D perhaps matching TRBD2 (7 bases). From germline, CDR1 is SNHLY and CDR2 FYNNEI. CDR3 length: 15 residues. The CDR3 loop reads CASSGGGIDQRDTDF. The CDR3, as DNA: TGTGCCAGCAGTGGAGGGGGGATCGACCAGCGGGACACGGACTTC.